This TCR beta chain is drawn from a study of T-cell reconstitution after alpha-beta-depleted transplantation in children (dated by TCRdb to about 2016). In terms of the full investigation: Using TCR repertoire profiling, the study quantitatively followed how T-cell immune reconstitution unfolded in children after TCRalphabeta/CD19-depleted allogeneic hematopoietic cell transplantation.

The intended sense of this specimen's treatment or condition label: allogeneic hematopoietic cell transplantation with graft depleted of TCRalphabeta T cells and CD19 B cells. The transplant recipients were children given TCRalphabeta/CD19-depleted allogeneic hematopoietic cell grafts. This clonotype was picked up a small number of times. Its antigen target is currently unknown. No clone much larger than this one lies a single base away; base qualities are absent. Based on the germline V gene, the CDR1 and CDR2 sequences are SGHTA and FQGNSA. The CDR3 starts with the cysteine, ends with the phenylalanine, and has 16 residues. The read is trimmed to its CDR3 DNA, 48 bases read in frame from base 1. V and J lose 1 base and 0 bases, and a span of 13 bases separates them. The library was produced with PCR. Sequencing relied on an Illumina HiSeq 2500. Molecular barcoding was employed in the preparation of TCR libraries, with unique molecular identifiers being used to normalize TCRbeta repertoire quantification. In-frame beta chains were kept once TCRdb had trimmed the public reads at Q25 with fastp and called clones with MiXCR. Identical CDR3 protein sequences are pooled into one entry, listed with their most common genes and DNA. Counted in this sample were some 180,000 distinct CDR3 sequences; approximately 7% of them appeared once. The ten largest make up more than 5.5% of the sample.

The research as a whole found: Hyperexpanded clone frequencies declined over subsequent months; after one year, T-cell counts and TCRbeta diversity were mostly attributed to newly produced T cells. In some patients, the high TCRbeta diversity seen at day 60 was put down to recipient T cells and intrathymic progenitors that had survived conditioning. The apparently early recovery of alphabetaT-cell counts about two months after transplant reportedly depended on only several hundred rapidly expanded clones that came from non-depleted graft cells.

The rearranged segments are TRBV7-2 and TRBJ2-7, with TRBD2 as a weak D call on 5 bases. The clonotype originates from a boy younger than 10 with acute lymphoblastic leukemia, due to receive a stem cell transplant. The sequencing here drew on PBMCs, taken before TCRalphabeta/CD19-depleted stem cell transplant. The bases read TGTGCCAGCAGCTTAGTATGGCGGGCTAGCTCCTACGAGCAGTACTTC. It is translated as CASSLVWRASSYEQYF.